The 17 T cell receptor beta chains given below trace back to one sample, sequenced in a study of control samples from healthy donors and cancer patients (dated by TCRdb to the early 2020s). Receptors were amplified or captured by the immunoSEQ multiplex PCR assay. The clones in this table, taken by TCRdb from immuneACCESS, are in-frame only. Not every clone is retained; where verified, under half of the shortfall comes from an unresolved V gene, and the cause of the rest is unknown. The sample table contains some 96,000 clones; only one count was recorded for 80% to 95% of them. The ten largest clones represent 8% of the sample. The sequenced material came from blood. The receptors stem from a man aged 18 to 30 in good health.

This clone was seen only once. The genes are TRBV11-3 and TRBJ1-1, with a weak D call TRBD1 (6 bases). Germline CDR1 and CDR2: SGHNT and YENEEA. With 1 base removed from V and 8 bases from J, the gap between germline ends came to 11 bases. The CDR3 has 13 residues. In nucleotides, the CDR3 is TGTGCCAGCAGCTTAGCTCTGGACAGAGAAGCTTTCTTT. This gives the protein CASSLALDREAFF. Full variable domain (outside the CDR3, taken from reference TRBV11-3 and TRBJ1-1): EAGVVQSPRYKIIEKKQPVAFWCNPISGHNTLYWYLQNLGQGPELLIRYENEEAVDDSQLPKDRFSAERLKGVDSTLKIQPAELGDSAVYLCASSLALDREAFFGQGTRLTVV.

The genes are TRBV19 and TRBJ1-3; D may be TRBD1 (5 bases). The CDR3 extends over 16 amino acids. V lost 6 bases and J lost 0, with 15 bases in between. In germline, CDR1 is LNHDA, CDR2 SQIVND (reference sequence). CDR3 bases: TGTGCCAGTAGCTCGAGGGGTGAACCCTCTGGAAACACCATATATTTT. Its protein is CASSSRGEPSGNTIYF.

The chain couples TRBV18 to TRBJ1-5; 10 bases align to TRBD1. Germline CDR1 is KGHSH and CDR2 is LQKENI. This CDR3 contains 16 residues. The ends lost 3 bases at V and 2 bases at J; junction bases unmatched: 4. The CDR3 is CASSPWDRGGNQPQHF. In DNA form, the CDR3 reads TGTGCCAGCTCACCTTGGGACAGGGGAGGCAATCAGCCCCAGCATTTT.

The CDR3 protein is CASSIAGTGNSPLHF. CDR3 nucleotide sequence: TGTGCCAGTAGTATAGCGGGAACGGGTAATTCACCCCTCCACTTT. The rearrangement links TRBV19 to TRBJ1-6; D not resolved. V was shortened by 1 base and J by 6 bases, with 10 bases between the two germline ends. The CDR3 extends over 15 amino acids. CDR1 LNHDA and CDR2 SQIVND come from the germline V gene (reference sequence).

The chain links TRBV19 to TRBJ2-7, with TRBD1 matching 7 bases. Trimming took 6 bases from V and 0 from J; bases not matched to a gene: 11. The CDR3 has 16 residues. CDR1 is LNHDA, CDR2 SQIVND, per germline (reference sequence). The CDR3 region is CASSRQDRLFSYEQYF. CDR3 in DNA: TGTGCCAGTAGCCGACAGGACAGGTTATTCTCCTACGAGCAGTACTTC.

The V gene is TRBV4-1, the J gene TRBJ2-3; 14 bases match TRBD2. CDR3 length equals 16 residues. V lost 1 base, J lost 8 bases, and 5 bases stayed unmatched. CDR1 is MGHRA, CDR2 YSYEKL, per germline. CDR3 nucleotides: TGCGCCAGCAGCCAAGCAGGGACTAGCGGGAGTGGTACGCAGTATTTT. Its protein product is CASSQAGTSGSGTQYF.

This chain uses TRBV4-1 with TRBJ1-4, with 8 positions matching TRBD1. The J segment lost 3 bases and the V segment lost 1 base, leaving 4 bases of the junction unmatched. Germline CDR1 is MGHRA and CDR2 is YSYEKL. This CDR3 has 16 residues. The CDR3 reads CASSQGQGAANEKLFF. Here the CDR3 DNA reads TGCGCCAGCAGCCAAGGTCAGGGGGCGGCTAATGAAAAACTGTTTTTT.

The chain's CDR3 is CASSEGVSGANVLTF. The CDR3 region has the DNA TGTGCCAGCAGTGAAGGCGTCTCTGGGGCCAACGTCCTGACTTTC. This sequence joins TRBV6-1 and TRBJ2-6, with D unclear. Germline V gives CDR1 MNHNS, CDR2 SASEGT. Trimming left V 1 base short and J 0 bases short, with 4 bases between. The CDR3 covers 15 residues.

The CDR3 here is CASSSPPVGQGQETQYF. Written as DNA, the CDR3 is TGTGCCAGCAGCTCGCCTCCGGTGGGACAGGGCCAAGAGACCCAGTACTTC. The chain uses TRBV5-5 and TRBJ2-5, with TRBD1 matching 9 bases. The CDR3 is 17 amino acids. The V gene end was trimmed by 3 bases and the J gene end by 1 base; junction bases not matched to a gene: 10. CDR1 and CDR2 from the germline V gene are SGHKS and YYEKEE (reference sequence).

This chain connects TRBV27 to TRBJ1-1; D is uncertain. The V and J ends lost 4 bases and 8 bases respectively, with 8 bases between them. The CDR3 length is 11 residues. Germline-derived CDR1 and CDR2 are MNHEY and SMNVEV (reference sequence). The CDR3 region has the DNA TGTGCCAGCAGTTCCTCATCCGAAGCTTTCTTT. It is translated as CASSSSSEAFF.

The chain combines TRBV11-2 with TRBJ2-1; possibly TRBD1 or TRBD2 for D (6 bases each). Germline CDR1 and CDR2: SGHAT and FQNNGV. Trimming removed 4 bases at V and 1 base at J, with 17 bases between. CDR3 size: 17 residues. CDR3 bases: TGTGCCAGCAGCTCGAACCCCGGGGGCTATTCCTACAATGAGCAGTTCTTC. It yields the protein CASSSNPGGYSYNEQFF. Complete variable domain (other parts from reference TRBV11-2 and TRBJ2-1): EAGVAQSPRYKIIEKRQSVAFWCNPISGHATLYWYQQILGQGPKLLIQFQNNGVVDDSQLPKDRFSAERLKGVDSTLKIQPAKLEDSAVYLCASSSNPGGYSYNEQFFGPGTRLTVL.

The genes are TRBV5-1 and TRBJ1-1; maybe TRBD1 (6 bases). This CDR3 contains 15 residues. Germline values: CDR1 SGHRS, CDR2 YFSETQ. Trimming shortened V by 3 bases and J by 1 base, and 13 bases separated the two germline ends. In nucleotides, the CDR3 is TGCGCCAGCAGCTGGGGGCCTGACACGAACACTGAAGCTTTCTTT. Translating it yields CASSWGPDTNTEAFF.

This chain joins TRBV13 and TRBJ1-2; no clear D. This CDR3 is built from 15 residues. The V and J ends lost 1 base and 6 bases respectively, with 15 bases between them. Germline V gene data show CDR1 as PRHDT and CDR2 as FYEKMQ (reference sequence). The CDR3 nucleotides read TGTGCCAGCAGCTTAGAAACAGATGGCCTTGATGGCTACACCTTC. Amino acids: CASSLETDGLDGYTF. The full variable domain, with the rest looked up from reference TRBV13 and TRBJ1-2, is AAGVIQSPRHLIKEKRETATLKCYPIPRHDTVYWYQQGPGQDPQFLISFYEKMQSDKGSIPDRFSAQQFSDYHSELNMSSLELGDSALYFCASSLETDGLDGYTFGSGTRLTVV.

The chain joins TRBV10-3 to TRBJ1-1, with D maybe TRBD1 (5 bases). V shed 4 bases and J shed 7 bases, with 16 bases lying between them. Per the germline V gene, CDR1 is ENHRY and CDR2 is SYGVKD. The length of the CDR3 is 14 residues. The CDR3 DNA reads as TGTGCCATCAGTGTGGGGGAGGGCGTGGGTGAAGCTTTCTTT. Protein sequence: CAISVGEGVGEAFF.

This clone was counted a single time. The rearrangement uses TRBV18 and TRBJ1-5; D uncertain. Per the germline V gene, CDR1 is KGHSH and CDR2 is LQKENI. This CDR3 has 13 residues. V gave up 2 bases and J gave up 7 bases, with 9 bases separating them. The CDR3 sequence: CASSPGDRQPQHF. CDR3 bases: TGTGCCAGCTCACCAGGGGATCGGCAGCCCCAGCATTTT.

The rearrangement joins TRBV18 to TRBJ1-3, with TRBD1 matching 8 bases. Looked up from germline, CDR1 is KGHSH and CDR2 is LQKENI. The V and J ends lost 0 bases and 0 bases, in that order; junction bases with no gene match: 7. The CDR3 is 18 amino acids. CDR3 in amino acids: CASSPPGQVTFSGNTIYF. Written as DNA, the CDR3 is TGTGCCAGCTCACCACCGGGACAGGTCACCTTCTCTGGAAACACCATATATTTT.

The chain uses TRBV11-2 and TRBJ2-7, with D unclear. V was pared by 7 bases and J by 6 bases, with 19 bases between. Germline CDR1 is SGHAT and CDR2 is FQNNGV. This CDR3 spans 14 amino acids. Written as DNA, the CDR3 is TGTGCCAGCAAACCGTTTGGTCGGTTTCCCGAGCAGTACTTC. It encodes CASKPFGRFPEQYF.